These T cell receptor beta chains were read from a single sample in a study of blood T cell repertoires in COVID-19. Here immunoSEQ multiplex PCR was the method, and the copy in TCRdb shows in-frame clones only, minus some. The repertoire consists of more than 75,000 clones, with 85% occurring once and the leading ten covering about 14%. The sequencing input was peripheral blood. Receptor source: a woman between 65 and 79 years old with acute or convalescent COVID-19. CDR3s include the opening cysteine and the closing phenylalanine or tryptophan. D genes are given only for firm matches. The size entry is marked missing in some rows and otherwise reads once, few, many or a size class.

V,J,size,D,DNA,CDR3
TRBV19,TRBJ2-1,-,TRBD2,TGTGCCAGTAGTATAGGGAGCGGGAGAGATGAGCAGTTCTTC,CASSIGSGRDEQFF
TRBV10-2,TRBJ1-2,-,TRBD1,TGCGCCAGCAGTTCCGGGACAGGGGATAGGGACTATGGCTACACCTTC,CASSSGTGDRDYGYTF
TRBV28,TRBJ1-2,-,-,TGTGCCAGCAGTGCGCCCAGGGAGGCTAACTATGGCTACACCTTC,CASSAPREANYGYTF
TRBV3-1/TRBV3-2,TRBJ1-2,-,-,TGTGCCAGCAGGCCCGAGTCGGGCTATGGCTACACCTTC,CASRPESGYGYTF
TRBV6-5,TRBJ1-4,-,-,TGTGCCAGCGGGATGCAGGGGCTACCTAATGAAAAACTGTTTTTT,CASGMQGLPNEKLFF
TRBV19,TRBJ2-1,-,TRBD2,TGTGCCAGTAGTCTAGCGGGAAGGAAGTTCTTC,CASSLAGRKFF
TRBV6-5,TRBJ2-2,-,-,TGTGCCAGCAAGTTTATGCGGGACGACACCGGGGAGCTGTTTTTT,CASKFMRDDTGELFF
TRBV6-2/TRBV6-3,TRBJ2-5,-,TRBD2,TGTGCCAGCAGTTCAATAGCGGGAGGAGAGACCCAGTACTTC,CASSSIAGGETQYF
TRBV6-6,TRBJ1-1,-,TRBD1,TGTGCCAGCAGAGGGGGACAGGGGGGGACTGAAGCTTTCTTT,CASRGGQGGTEAFF
TRBV27,TRBJ2-2,-,TRBD2,TGTGCCAGCAGTTCCCTCGGGGGGGGCCTGGTCACCGGGGAGCTGTTTTTT,CASSSLGGGLVTGELFF
TRBV14,TRBJ1-1,once,TRBD1,TGTGCCAGCAGCCTTTACCTAACAGGGGGAAGGACTGAAGCTTTCTTT,CASSLYLTGGRTEAFF
TRBV5-1,TRBJ1-2,once,TRBD1,TGCGCCAGCAGCTTGTCGGGACAGGGGGTCGACGGCTACACCTTC,CASSLSGQGVDGYTF
TRBV7-6,TRBJ2-2,few,-,TGTGCCAGCAGCCCTAGCCCCCGGGTTACCGGGGAGCTGTTTTTT,CASSPSPRVTGELFF
TRBV15,TRBJ1-2,-,-,TGTGCCACCAGCAGAGAATTGGGCAGGGCCTATGGCTACACCTTC,CATSRELGRAYGYTF
TRBV2,TRBJ2-3,once,TRBD2,TGTGCCAGCAGTCGTACTAGCGGGGGCCACGCTTCTAGCACAGATACGCAGTATTTT,CASSRTSGGHASSTDTQYF